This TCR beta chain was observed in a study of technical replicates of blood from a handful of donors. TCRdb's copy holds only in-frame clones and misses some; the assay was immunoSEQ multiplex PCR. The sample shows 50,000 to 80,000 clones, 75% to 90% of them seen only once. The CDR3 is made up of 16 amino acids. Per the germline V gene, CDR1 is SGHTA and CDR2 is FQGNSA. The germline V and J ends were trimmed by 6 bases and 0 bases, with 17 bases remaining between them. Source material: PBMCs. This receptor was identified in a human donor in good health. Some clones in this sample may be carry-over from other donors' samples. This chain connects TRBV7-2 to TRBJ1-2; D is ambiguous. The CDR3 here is CASRVEVGVTNYGYTF. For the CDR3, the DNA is TGTGCCAGCAGGGTTGAGGTGGGAGTCACTAACTATGGCTACACCTTC.